This section outlines one TCR beta chain sequence together with its context. Categorization into cohorts depended on clinical history that participants reported. Germline V CDR1 and CDR2: MNHEY, SMNVEV (reference sequence). The CDR3 consists of 16 residues. The V gene end was trimmed by 3 bases and the J gene end by 7 bases; junction bases not matched to a gene: 13. TCRdb keeps only in-frame clones here, not all; method: immunoSEQ multiplex PCR. The sample lists 200,000 to 250,000 clones; less than 85% were seen once. The data stem from a study of blood T cell repertoires in COVID-19. Sequencing was performed on PBMCs or T cells enriched from blood (not recorded which). The receptor was derived from a man between 60 and 75 years old who had recovered from COVID-19. This chain links TRBV27 with TRBJ2-5; 8 nucleotides agree with TRBD1. The CDR3 coding sequence is TGTGCCAGCAGTTTCGGTGGGGCAGGGGGCGTCGTGACCCAGTACTTC. Translation gives CASSFGGAGGVVTQYF.